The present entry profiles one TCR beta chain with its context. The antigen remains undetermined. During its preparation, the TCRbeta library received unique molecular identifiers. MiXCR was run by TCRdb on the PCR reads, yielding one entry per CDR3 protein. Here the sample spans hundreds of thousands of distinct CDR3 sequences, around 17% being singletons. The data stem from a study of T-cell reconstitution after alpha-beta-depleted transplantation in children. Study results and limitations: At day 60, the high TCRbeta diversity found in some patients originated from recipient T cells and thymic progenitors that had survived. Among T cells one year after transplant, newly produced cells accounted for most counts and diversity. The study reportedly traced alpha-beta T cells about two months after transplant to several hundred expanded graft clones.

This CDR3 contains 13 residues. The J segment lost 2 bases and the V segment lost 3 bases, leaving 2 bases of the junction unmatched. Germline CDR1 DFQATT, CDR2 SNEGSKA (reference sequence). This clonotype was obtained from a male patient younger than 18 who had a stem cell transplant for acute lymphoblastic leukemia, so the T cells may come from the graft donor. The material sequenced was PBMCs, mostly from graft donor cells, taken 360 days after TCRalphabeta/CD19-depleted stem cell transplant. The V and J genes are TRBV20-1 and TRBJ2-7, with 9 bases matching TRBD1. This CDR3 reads CSASTGGPYEQYF. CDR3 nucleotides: TGCAGTGCTAGCACAGGGGGCCCCTACGAGCAGTACTTC.